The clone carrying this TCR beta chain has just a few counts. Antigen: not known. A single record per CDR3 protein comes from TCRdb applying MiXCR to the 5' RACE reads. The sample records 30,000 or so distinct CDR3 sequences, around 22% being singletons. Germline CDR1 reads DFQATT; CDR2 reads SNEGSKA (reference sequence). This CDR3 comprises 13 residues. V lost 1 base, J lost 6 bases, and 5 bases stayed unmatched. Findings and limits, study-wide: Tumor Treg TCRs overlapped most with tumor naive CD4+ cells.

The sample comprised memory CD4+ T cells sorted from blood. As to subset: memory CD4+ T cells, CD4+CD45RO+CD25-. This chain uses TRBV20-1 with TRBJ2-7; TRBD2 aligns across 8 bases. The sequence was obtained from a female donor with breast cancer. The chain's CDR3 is CSARARAGGEQYF. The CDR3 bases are TGCAGTGCTAGAGCCAGGGCGGGGGGCGAGCAGTACTTC.